This T cell receptor beta chain was captured in a study of control samples from healthy donors and cancer patients. Profiling relied on immunoSEQ multiplex PCR, and the TCRdb table lists in-frame clones only, not all of them. The data show just over 80,000 clones, around 92% seen once. Looked up from germline, CDR1 is MNHEY and CDR2 is SVGEGT. CDR3 length: 16 amino acids. Trimming removed 0 bases from V and 9 bases from J, with 18 bases in between. The source material was blood. The rearrangement joins TRBV6-2 or TRBV6-3 to TRBJ1-5; D perhaps matches TRBD1 (5 bases). The sequence was collected from a man aged 50-60 years in good health. The CDR3 region has the DNA TGTGCCAGCAGTTACTCGCAGAGAGGGGTCGCGCTGCCCCAGCATTTT. The encoded protein is CASSYSQRGVALPQHF.